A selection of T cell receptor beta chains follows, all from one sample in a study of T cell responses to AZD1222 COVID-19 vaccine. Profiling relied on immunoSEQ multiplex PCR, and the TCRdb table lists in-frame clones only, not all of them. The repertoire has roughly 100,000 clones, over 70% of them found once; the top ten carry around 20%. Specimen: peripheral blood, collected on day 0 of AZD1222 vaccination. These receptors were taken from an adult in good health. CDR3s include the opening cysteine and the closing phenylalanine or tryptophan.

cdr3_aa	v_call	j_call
CASSTRLAGDYEQYF	TRBV19	TRBJ2-7
CASSLDGGNQPQHF	TRBV5-4	TRBJ1-5
CASSYNRGEQYF	TRBV6-5	TRBJ2-7
CASSATGPDQPQHF	TRBV18	TRBJ1-5
CASSFWRGDQGEQYF	TRBV7-8	TRBJ2-7
CASSFSRTYEQYF	TRBV5-5	TRBJ2-7
CAISGGARPEAFF	TRBV10-3	TRBJ1-1
CASTPSRGYEQYF	TRBV27	TRBJ2-7
CASSSELGTGGEAFF	TRBV6-5	TRBJ1-1
CASSYSFGYYEQYF	TRBV6-5	TRBJ2-7
CASSLGPGRGQNQPQHF	TRBV7-9	TRBJ1-5
CSVESNYGYTF	TRBV29-1	TRBJ1-2
CASSESSTGYTGELFF	TRBV10-1	TRBJ2-2
CASSGLRRDTGELFF	TRBV2	TRBJ2-2
CASSLIYGTGNTGELFF	TRBV28	TRBJ2-2
CASSIAPTGTEAFF	TRBV19	TRBJ1-1
CASSLLPSSTEAFF	TRBV5-1	TRBJ1-1
CASSPRQGPYEQYF	TRBV5-4	TRBJ2-7
CASSQRQIYEQYF	TRBV27	TRBJ2-7
CASSIDRTAVNYGYTF	TRBV19	TRBJ1-2
CASSIGGAGLLQPQHF	TRBV19	TRBJ1-5
CASSFQGVDEKLFF	TRBV27	TRBJ1-4
CASSQTGYEQYF	TRBV5-1	TRBJ2-7
CASSQAAGGSTIYF	TRBV18	TRBJ1-3
CATLNEQGADTQYF	TRBV7-9	TRBJ2-3
CASTSMGIEQYF	TRBV2	TRBJ2-7
CASIGAGAWSTEAFF	TRBV6-5	TRBJ1-1
CASGPSPSSYNEQFF	TRBV5-1	TRBJ2-1
CASSQAGTGGWGGYTF	TRBV4-3	TRBJ1-2
CASSSSPNSPLHF	TRBV7-2	TRBJ1-6
CASSLEGGAGNEQFF	TRBV5-1	TRBJ2-1
CASAFSSVNEKLFF	TRBV11-2	TRBJ1-4
CATSDFPGANTEAFF	TRBV24-1	TRBJ1-1
CASSIRTAGETQYF	TRBV19	TRBJ2-5
CASSLGKNYGYTF	TRBV6-5	TRBJ1-2
CASRAGAGEKLFF	TRBV19	TRBJ1-4
CSAKSGTGGGTEAFF	TRBV29-1	TRBJ1-1
CASSSRDYQGEQFF	TRBV4-2	TRBJ2-1
CASSLAGGNYGYTF	TRBV5-4	TRBJ1-2
CASSTGGREPSTDTQYF	TRBV9	TRBJ2-3
CASSPTPGLGETQYF	TRBV5-1	TRBJ2-5
CASSNGQAYNEQFF	TRBV19	TRBJ2-1
CASSLNHMMTVNTEAFF	TRBV5-1	TRBJ1-1
CASSPPGTNNEKLFF	TRBV18	TRBJ1-4
CATSGWTGAYNEQFF	TRBV15	TRBJ2-1
CASSASEGGTFF	TRBV10-1	TRBJ2-1
CASSVDGVTYNEQFF	TRBV5-1	TRBJ2-1
CASKASGSLNEQYF	TRBV5-5	TRBJ2-7
CASSVWGVTTEAFF	TRBV5-1	TRBJ1-1
CAISEIAGGETQYF	TRBV10-3	TRBJ2-5
CAISEGQGWGGYTF	TRBV10-3	TRBJ1-2
CASTSPGQPNYGYTF	TRBV5-4	TRBJ1-2
CASRQGDYGYTF	TRBV6-5	TRBJ1-2